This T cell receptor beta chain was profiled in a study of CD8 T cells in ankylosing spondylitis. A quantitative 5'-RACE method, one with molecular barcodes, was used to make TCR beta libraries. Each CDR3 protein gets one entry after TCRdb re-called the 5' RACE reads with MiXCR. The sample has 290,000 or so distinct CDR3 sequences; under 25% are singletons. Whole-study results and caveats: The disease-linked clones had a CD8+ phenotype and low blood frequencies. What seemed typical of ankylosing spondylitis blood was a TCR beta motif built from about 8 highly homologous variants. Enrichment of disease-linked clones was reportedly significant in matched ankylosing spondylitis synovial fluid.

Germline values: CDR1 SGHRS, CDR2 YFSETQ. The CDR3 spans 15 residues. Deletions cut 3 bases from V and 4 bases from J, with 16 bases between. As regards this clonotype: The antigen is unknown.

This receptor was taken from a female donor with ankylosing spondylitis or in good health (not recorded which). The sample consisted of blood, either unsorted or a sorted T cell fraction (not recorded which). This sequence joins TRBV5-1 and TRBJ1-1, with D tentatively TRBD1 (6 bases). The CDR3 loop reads CASSSRTGRATEAFF. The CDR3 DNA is TGCGCCAGCAGCTCACGTACAGGGCGTGCCACTGAAGCTTTCTTT. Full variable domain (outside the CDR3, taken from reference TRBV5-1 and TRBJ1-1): KAGVTQTPRYLIKTRGQQVTLSCSPISGHRSVSWYQQTPGQGLQFLFEYFSETQRNKGNFPGRFSGRQFSNSRSEMNVSTLELGDSALYLCASSSRTGRATEAFFGQGTRLTVV.